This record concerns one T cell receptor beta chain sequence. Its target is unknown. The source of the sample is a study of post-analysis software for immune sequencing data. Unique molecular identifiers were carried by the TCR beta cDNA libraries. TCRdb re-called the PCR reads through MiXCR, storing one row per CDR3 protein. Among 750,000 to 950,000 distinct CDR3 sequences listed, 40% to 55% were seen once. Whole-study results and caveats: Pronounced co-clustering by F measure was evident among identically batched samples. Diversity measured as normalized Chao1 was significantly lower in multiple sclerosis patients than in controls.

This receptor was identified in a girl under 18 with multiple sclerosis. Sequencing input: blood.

CDR3 protein: CSPGPGTGGGEQFF. The CDR3 region has the DNA TGCAGTCCTGGGCCCGGGACAGGGGGCGGTGAGCAGTTCTTC. The J gene is TRBJ2-7, the V gene TRBV20-1; TRBD1 matches at 12 bases. The DNA matches TRBJ2-1 better at its end, which makes the J call doubtful. Germline CDR1 is DFQATT and CDR2 is SNEGSKA (reference sequence). This CDR3 contains 14 residues.